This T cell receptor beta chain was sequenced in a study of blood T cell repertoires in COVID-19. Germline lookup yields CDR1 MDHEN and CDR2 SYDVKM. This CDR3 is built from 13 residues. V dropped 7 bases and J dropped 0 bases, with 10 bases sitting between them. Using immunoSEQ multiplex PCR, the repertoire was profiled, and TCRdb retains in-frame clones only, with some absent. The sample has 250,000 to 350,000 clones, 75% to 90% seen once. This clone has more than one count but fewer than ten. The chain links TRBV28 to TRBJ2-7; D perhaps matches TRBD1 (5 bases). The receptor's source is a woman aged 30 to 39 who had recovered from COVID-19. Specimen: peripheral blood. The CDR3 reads CASIRGNSYEQYF. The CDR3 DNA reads TGTGCCAGCATTAGGGGTAACTCCTACGAGCAGTACTTC. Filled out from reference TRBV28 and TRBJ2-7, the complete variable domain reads DVKVTQSSRYLVKRTGEKVFLECVQDMDHENMFWYRQDPGLGLRLIYFSYDVKMKEKGDIPEGYSVSREKKERFSLILESASTNQTSMYLCASIRGNSYEQYFGPGTRLTVT.